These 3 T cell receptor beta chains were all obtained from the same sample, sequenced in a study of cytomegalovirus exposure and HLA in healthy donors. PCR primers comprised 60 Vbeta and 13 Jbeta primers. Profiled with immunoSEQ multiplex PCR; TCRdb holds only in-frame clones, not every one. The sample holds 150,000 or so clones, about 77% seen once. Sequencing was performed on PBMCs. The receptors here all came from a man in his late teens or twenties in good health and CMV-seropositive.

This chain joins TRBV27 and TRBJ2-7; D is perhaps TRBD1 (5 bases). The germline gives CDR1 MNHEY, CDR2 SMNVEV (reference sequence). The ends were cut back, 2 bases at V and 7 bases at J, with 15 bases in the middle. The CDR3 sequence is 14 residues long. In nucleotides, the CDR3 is TGTGCCAGCAGTTTAACCTTGACAGTCGGAGAGCAGTACTTC. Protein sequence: CASSLTLTVGEQYF.

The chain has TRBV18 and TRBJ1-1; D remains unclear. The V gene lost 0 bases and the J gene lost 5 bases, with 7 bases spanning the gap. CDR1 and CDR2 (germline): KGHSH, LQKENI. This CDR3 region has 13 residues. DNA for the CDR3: TGTGCCAGCTCACCACCAGGCGGTACTGAAGCTTTCTTT. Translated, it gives CASSPPGGTEAFF.

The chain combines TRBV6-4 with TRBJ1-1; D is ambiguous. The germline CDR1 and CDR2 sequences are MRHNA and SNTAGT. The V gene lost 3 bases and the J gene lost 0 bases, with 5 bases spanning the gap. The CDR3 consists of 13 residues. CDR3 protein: CASSDKMNTEAFF. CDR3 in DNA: TGTGCCAGCAGTGATAAAATGAACACTGAAGCTTTCTTT.